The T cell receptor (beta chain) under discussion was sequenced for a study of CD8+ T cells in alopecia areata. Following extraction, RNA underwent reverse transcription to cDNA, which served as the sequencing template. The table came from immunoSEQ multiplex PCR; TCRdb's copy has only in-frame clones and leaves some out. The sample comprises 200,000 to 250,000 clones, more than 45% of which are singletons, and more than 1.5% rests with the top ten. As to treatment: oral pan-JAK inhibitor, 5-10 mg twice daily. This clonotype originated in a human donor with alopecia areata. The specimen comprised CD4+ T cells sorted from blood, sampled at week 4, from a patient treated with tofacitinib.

CDR3 region: CASSLVLTGNTGELFF. The CDR3, as DNA: TGCGCCAGCAGCTTGGTCTTAACAGGGAACACCGGGGAGCTGTTTTTT. V usage is TRBV5-1 and J usage is TRBJ2-2, with a tentative D call TRBD1 (5 bases). Germline-derived CDR1 and CDR2 are SGHRS and YFSETQ. The V gene lost 0 bases and the J gene lost 1 base, with 10 bases spanning the gap. The CDR3 runs to 16 residues.